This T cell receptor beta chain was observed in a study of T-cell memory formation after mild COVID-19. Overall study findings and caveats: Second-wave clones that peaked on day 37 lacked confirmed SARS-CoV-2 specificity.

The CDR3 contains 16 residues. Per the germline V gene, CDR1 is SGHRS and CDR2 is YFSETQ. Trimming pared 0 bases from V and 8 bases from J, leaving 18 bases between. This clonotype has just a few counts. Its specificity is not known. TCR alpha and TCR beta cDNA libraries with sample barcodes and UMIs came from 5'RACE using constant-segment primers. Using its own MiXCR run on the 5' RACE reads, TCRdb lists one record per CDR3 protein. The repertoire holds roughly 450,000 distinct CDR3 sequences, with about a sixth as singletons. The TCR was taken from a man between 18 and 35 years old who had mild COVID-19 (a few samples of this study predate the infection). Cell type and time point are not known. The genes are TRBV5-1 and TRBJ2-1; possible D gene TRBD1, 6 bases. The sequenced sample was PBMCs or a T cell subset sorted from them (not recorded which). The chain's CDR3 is CASSLVGRGNRDEQFF. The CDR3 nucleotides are TGCGCCAGCAGCTTGGTTGGCAGGGGTAATCGCGATGAGCAGTTCTTC.